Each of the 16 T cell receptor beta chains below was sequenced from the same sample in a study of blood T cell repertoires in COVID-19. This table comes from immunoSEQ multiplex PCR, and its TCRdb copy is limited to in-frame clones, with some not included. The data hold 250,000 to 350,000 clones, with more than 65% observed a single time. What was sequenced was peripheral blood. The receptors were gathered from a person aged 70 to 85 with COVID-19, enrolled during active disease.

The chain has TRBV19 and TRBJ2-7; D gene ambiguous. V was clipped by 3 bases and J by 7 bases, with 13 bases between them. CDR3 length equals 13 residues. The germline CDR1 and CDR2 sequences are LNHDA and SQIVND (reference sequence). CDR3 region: CASSIPGPGEQYF. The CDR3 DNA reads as TGTGCCAGTAGTATCCCCGGCCCGGGTGAGCAGTACTTC.

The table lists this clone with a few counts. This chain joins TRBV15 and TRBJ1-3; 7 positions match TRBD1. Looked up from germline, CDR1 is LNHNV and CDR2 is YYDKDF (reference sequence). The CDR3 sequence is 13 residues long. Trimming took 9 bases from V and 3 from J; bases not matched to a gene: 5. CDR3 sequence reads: CATQGISGNTIYF. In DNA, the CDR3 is TGTGCCACACAGGGGATTAGTGGAAACACCATATATTTT.

CDR3: CASRRRDNYSYEQYF. The CDR3 bases are TGTGCAAGTCGCCGCCGGGACAACTATTCCTACGAGCAGTACTTC. V usage is TRBV12-2 and J usage is TRBJ2-7; the table's D call, TRBD1, has no DNA check behind it. TRBV12-2 is given as a pseudogene. This CDR3 comprises 15 residues.

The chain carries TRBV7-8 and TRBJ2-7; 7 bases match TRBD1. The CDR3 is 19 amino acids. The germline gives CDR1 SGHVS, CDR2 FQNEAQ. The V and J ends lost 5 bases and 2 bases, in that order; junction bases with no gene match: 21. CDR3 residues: CASSPSRFSTGQQTYEQYF. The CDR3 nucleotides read TGTGCCAGCAGCCCGAGTCGATTTAGTACGGGACAGCAAACCTACGAGCAGTACTTC.

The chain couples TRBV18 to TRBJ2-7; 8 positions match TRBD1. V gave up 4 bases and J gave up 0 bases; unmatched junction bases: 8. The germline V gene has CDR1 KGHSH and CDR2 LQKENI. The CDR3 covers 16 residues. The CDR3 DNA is TGTGCCAGCTCACACCCGGAGGACAGGGTCTCCTACGAGCAGTACTTC. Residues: CASSHPEDRVSYEQYF. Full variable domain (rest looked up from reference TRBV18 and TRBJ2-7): NAGVMQNPRHLVRRRGQEARLRCSPMKGHSHVYWYRQLPEEGLKFMVYLQKENIIDESGMPKERFSAEFPKEGPSILRIQQVVRGDSAAYFCASSHPEDRVSYEQYFGPGTRLTVT.

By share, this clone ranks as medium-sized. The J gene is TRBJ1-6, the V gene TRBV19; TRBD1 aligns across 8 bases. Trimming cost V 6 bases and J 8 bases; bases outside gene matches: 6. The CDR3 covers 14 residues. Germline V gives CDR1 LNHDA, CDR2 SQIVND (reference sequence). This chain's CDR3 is CASSETGDDSPLHF. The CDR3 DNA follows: TGTGCCAGTAGCGAGACAGGGGATGATTCACCCCTCCACTTT.

CDR3 DNA sequence: TGCAGCGTTGTAGTGATCCAGGGAGCTTTCTTT. Protein: CSVVVIQGAFF. The chain couples TRBV29-1 to TRBJ1-1; D perhaps matches TRBD1 (5 bases). The CDR3 consists of 11 residues. V was cut by 4 bases and J by 10 bases, with 13 bases left in between. In germline, CDR1 is SQVTM, CDR2 ANQGSEA. Supplemented by reference TRBV29-1 and TRBJ1-1, the full variable domain reads SAVISQKPSRDICQRGTSLTIQCQVDSQVTMMFWYRQQPGQSLTLIATANQGSEATYESGFVIDKFPISRPNLTFSTLTVSNMSPEDSSIYLCSVVVIQGAFFGQGTRLTVV.

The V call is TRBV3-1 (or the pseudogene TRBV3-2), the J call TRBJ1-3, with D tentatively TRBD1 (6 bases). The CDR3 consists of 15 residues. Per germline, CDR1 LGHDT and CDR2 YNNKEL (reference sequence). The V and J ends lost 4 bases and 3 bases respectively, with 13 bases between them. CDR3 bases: TGTGCCAGCAGCCCATCAGGGGCAGGTGGAAACACCATATATTTT. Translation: CASSPSGAGGNTIYF.

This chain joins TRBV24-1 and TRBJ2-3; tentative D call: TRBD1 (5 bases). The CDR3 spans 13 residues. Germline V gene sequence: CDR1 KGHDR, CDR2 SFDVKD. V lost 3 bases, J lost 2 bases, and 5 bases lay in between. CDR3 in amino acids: CATSDGATDTQYF. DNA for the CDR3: TGTGCCACCAGTGATGGGGCCACAGATACGCAGTATTTT.

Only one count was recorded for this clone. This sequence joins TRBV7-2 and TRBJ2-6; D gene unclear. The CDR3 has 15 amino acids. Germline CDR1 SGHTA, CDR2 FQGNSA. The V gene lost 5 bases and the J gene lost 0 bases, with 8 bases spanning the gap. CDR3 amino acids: CASSREISGANVLTF. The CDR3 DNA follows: TGTGCCAGCAGCAGAGAGATCTCTGGGGCCAACGTCCTGACTTTC.

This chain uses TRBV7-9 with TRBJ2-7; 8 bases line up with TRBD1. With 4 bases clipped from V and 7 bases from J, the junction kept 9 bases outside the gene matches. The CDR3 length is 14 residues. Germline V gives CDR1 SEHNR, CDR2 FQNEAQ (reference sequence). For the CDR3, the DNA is TGTGCCAGCAGCTCGACAGGGGACCCGGGGGAGCAGTACTTC. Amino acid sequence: CASSSTGDPGEQYF.

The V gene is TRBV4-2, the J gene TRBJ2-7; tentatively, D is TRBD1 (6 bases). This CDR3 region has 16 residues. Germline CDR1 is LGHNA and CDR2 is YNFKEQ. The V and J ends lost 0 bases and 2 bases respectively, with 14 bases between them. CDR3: CASSQDGRGIAYEQYF. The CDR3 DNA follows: TGTGCCAGCAGCCAAGATGGTAGGGGGATTGCCTACGAGCAGTACTTC.

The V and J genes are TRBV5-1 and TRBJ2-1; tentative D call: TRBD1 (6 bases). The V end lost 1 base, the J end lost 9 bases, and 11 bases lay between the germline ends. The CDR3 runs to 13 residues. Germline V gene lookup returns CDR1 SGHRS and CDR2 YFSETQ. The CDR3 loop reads CASSLPYRAEQFF. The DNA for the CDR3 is TGCGCCAGCAGCTTGCCCTACAGGGCTGAGCAGTTCTTC. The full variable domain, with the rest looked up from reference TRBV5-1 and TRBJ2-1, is KAGVTQTPRYLIKTRGQQVTLSCSPISGHRSVSWYQQTPGQGLQFLFEYFSETQRNKGNFPGRFSGRQFSNSRSEMNVSTLELGDSALYLCASSLPYRAEQFFGPGTRLTVL.

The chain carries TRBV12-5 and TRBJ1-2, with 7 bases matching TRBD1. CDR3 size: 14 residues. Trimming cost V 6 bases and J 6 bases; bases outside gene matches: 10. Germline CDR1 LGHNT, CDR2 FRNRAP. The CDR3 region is CASGSTGVEDGYTF. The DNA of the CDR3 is TGTGCTAGTGGCTCAACAGGGGTAGAGGATGGCTACACCTTC.

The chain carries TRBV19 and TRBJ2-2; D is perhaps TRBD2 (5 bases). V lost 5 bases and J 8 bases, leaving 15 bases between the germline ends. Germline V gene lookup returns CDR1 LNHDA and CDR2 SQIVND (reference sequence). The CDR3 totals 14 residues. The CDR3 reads CASSEGRSPGELFF. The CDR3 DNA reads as TGTGCCAGTAGTGAGGGCAGATCTCCGGGGGAGCTGTTTTTT.

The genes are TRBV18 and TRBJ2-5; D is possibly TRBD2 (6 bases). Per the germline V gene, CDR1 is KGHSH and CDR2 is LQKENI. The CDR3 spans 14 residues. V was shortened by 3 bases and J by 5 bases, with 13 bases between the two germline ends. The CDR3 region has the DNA TGTGCCAGCTCACCGGGACTCCCCGGGGAGACCCAGTACTTC. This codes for CASSPGLPGETQYF.